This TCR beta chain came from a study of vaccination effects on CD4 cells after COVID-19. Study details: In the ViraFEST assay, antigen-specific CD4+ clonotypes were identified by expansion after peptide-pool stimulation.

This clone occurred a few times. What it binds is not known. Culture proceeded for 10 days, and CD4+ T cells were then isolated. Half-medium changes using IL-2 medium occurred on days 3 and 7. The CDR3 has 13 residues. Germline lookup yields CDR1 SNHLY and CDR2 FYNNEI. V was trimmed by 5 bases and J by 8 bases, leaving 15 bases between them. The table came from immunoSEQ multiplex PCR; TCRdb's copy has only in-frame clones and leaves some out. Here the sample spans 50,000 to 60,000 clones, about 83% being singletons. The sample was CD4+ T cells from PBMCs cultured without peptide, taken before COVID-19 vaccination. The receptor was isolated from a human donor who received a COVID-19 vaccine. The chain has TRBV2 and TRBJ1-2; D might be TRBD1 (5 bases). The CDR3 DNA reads TGTGCCAGCAGTACCCGGGGCCTCGGGGGCTACACCTTC. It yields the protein CASSTRGLGGYTF.